The rows below give T cell receptor beta chains drawn from one sample of a study of T-cell reconstitution after alpha-beta-depleted transplantation in children. TCRdb called the PCR reads again in MiXCR, with one record for every CDR3 protein. The sample lists about 110,000 distinct CDR3 sequences, around 6.4% occurring once. The sequencing here drew on PBMCs, mostly from graft donor cells, taken 360 days after TCRalphabeta/CD19-depleted stem cell transplant. Every receptor here comes from a male patient between 2 and 15 years old who had a stem cell transplant for acute lymphoblastic leukemia, so the T cells may come from the graft donor. CDR3s include the opening cysteine and the closing phenylalanine or tryptophan. D genes are given only for firm matches. Size is omitted from some rows. Given values are once, few, many or a class for expanded clones.

TRBV4-2,TRBJ2-3,TRBD2,many,CASSQLDGLAGDTQYF,TGTGCCAGCAGCCAACTAGACGGGCTAGCGGGAGATACGCAGTATTTT
TRBV27,TRBJ2-7,TRBD2,few,CASSFGVRTSGDEQYF,TGTGCCAGCAGTTTCGGGGTTAGGACTAGCGGGGACGAGCAGTACTTC
TRBV7-9,TRBJ1-1,TRBD1,few,CASRGTGNTEAFF,TGTGCCAGCAGAGGGACAGGGAACACTGAAGCTTTCTTT
TRBV7-9,TRBJ2-5,TRBD2,many,CASSLISLAGPETQYF,TGTGCCAGCAGCTTAATTAGTCTAGCGGGACCAGAGACCCAGTACTTC
TRBV15,TRBJ1-6,NA,many,CATSRDDWTEYSPLHF,TGTGCCACCAGCAGAGACGATTGGACAGAATATTCACCCCTCCACTTT
TRBV4-1,TRBJ2-5,NA,many,CASSQERAETQYF,TGCGCCAGCAGCCAAGAGAGGGCTGAGACCCAGTACTTC
TRBV29-1,TRBJ2-7,NA,many,CSAGGGLTREQYF,TGCAGCGCCGGAGGCGGTTTGACCAGGGAGCAGTACTTC
TRBV3-1,TRBJ2-7,NA,NA,CASSQDPGWRYEQYF,TGTGCCAGCAGCCAAGATCCAGGGTGGCGTTACGAGCAGTACTTC
TRBV2,TRBJ2-2,NA,NA,CASLRDKNTGELFF,TGTGCCAGCCTGAGGGATAAGAACACCGGGGAGCTGTTTTTT
TRBV5-1,TRBJ2-4,NA,many,CASSPSGPKNIQYF,TGCGCCAGCAGCCCAAGCGGGCCCAAAAACATTCAGTACTTC
TRBV14,TRBJ2-3,TRBD2,many,CASSQGTSHTQYF,TGTGCCAGCAGCCAAGGGACTAGTCATACGCAGTATTTT
TRBV6-2/TRBV6-3,TRBJ2-5,NA,many,CASSWGWTVQETQYF,TGTGCCAGCAGTTGGGGATGGACAGTTCAAGAGACCCAGTACTTC
TRBV10-2,TRBJ1-2,TRBD1,many,CASSDSPGQALKVGYTF,TGCGCCAGCAGTGATAGCCCGGGACAGGCCTTAAAAGTGGGCTACACCTTC
TRBV5-1,TRBJ1-1,NA,many,CASSLEDPNTEAFF,TGCGCCAGCAGCTTGGAAGACCCGAACACTGAAGCTTTCTTT
TRBV10-3,TRBJ1-4,NA,many,CAIGEWREKLFF,TGTGCCATCGGGGAGTGGCGTGAAAAACTGTTTTTT
TRBV2,TRBJ2-1,NA,many,CASGRGREQFF,TGTGCCAGCGGGAGGGGGCGTGAGCAGTTCTTC
TRBV7-3,TRBJ2-7,TRBD1,NA,CASSSDRGHEQYF,TGTGCCAGCAGCTCCGACAGGGGCCACGAGCAGTACTTC
TRBV15,TRBJ2-1,TRBD2,many,CATSPGETGRENEQFF,TGTGCCACCAGCCCTGGCGAGACGGGGAGGGAGAATGAGCAGTTCTTC